These 24 T cell receptor beta chains originate from one sample sequenced in a study of T cell responses to AZD1222 COVID-19 vaccine. The assay was immunoSEQ multiplex PCR, and TCRdb's table has in-frame clones only and misses some. The profile covers roughly 80,000 clones, with over 80% appearing a single time and 2.9% taken by the ten largest. The sample here was peripheral blood, taken on day 0 of AZD1222 vaccination. The receptors come from an adult in good health.

The V gene is TRBV6-2 or TRBV6-3, the J gene TRBJ2-1, with TRBD2 matching 10 bases. There are 15 residues in the CDR3. With V trimmed by 7 bases and J by 3 bases, 6 bases remained unmatched. Germline V gene data show CDR1 as MNHEY and CDR2 as SVGEGT. The CDR3 DNA reads as TGTGCCAGCACCCCGACTAGCGGGCACTACAATGAGCAGTTCTTC. It yields the protein CASTPTSGHYNEQFF.

The V call is TRBV5-6, the J call TRBJ2-7; no firm D call. The germline CDR1 and CDR2 sequences are SGHDT and YYEEEE. The CDR3 length is 11 residues. Trimming left V 4 bases short and J 3 bases short, with 5 bases between. DNA for the CDR3: TGTGCCAGCAGCGTTAGCTACGAGCAGTACTTC. It translates to CASSVSYEQYF.

The J gene is TRBJ2-1, the V gene TRBV12-3 or TRBV12-4, with 7 bases matching TRBD2. V was clipped by 5 bases and J by 9 bases; unmatched bases: 4. This CDR3 contains 12 residues. The CDR3 bases are TGTGCCAGCAGTGCCTCTAGCGGTGAGCAGTTCTTC. This encodes CASSASSGEQFF.

The chain carries TRBV9 and TRBJ1-1; 11 bases are a match to TRBD1. This CDR3 is 16 amino acids long. CDR1 SGDLS and CDR2 YYNGEE come from the germline V gene. The trim removed 4 bases at V and 2 bases at J, leaving 7 bases unmatched. CDR3 region: CASSYGQGAGNTEAFF. Written as DNA, the CDR3 is TGTGCCAGCAGCTACGGACAGGGGGCCGGTAACACTGAAGCTTTCTTT.

The CDR3 DNA sequence: TGTGCCAGCAGCCAAGATCCATCGGGGGCAGGAGAAAAACTGTTTTTT. Translated: CASSQDPSGAGEKLFF. The chain carries TRBV4-2 and TRBJ1-4; tentatively, D is TRBD1 (6 bases). Germline loops: CDR1 LGHNA, CDR2 YNFKEQ. Between the trimmed V and J ends, which lost 0 bases and 8 bases, there was a span of 16 bases. The CDR3 totals 16 residues.

This chain links TRBV5-8 with TRBJ2-7; D is possibly TRBD1 (6 bases). The germline V and J ends were trimmed by 8 bases and 3 bases, with 18 bases remaining between them. The CDR3 totals 14 residues. Germline-derived CDR1 and CDR2 are SGHTS and YDEGEE. CDR3 coding DNA: TGTGCCAGTTCCCTGGACAGTTCCTTCTACGAGCAGTACTTC. It yields the protein CASSLDSSFYEQYF.

This clone was picked up one time. The chain carries TRBV7-2 and TRBJ2-1; 10 bases are shared with TRBD1. V trimming: 5 bases; J trimming: 2 bases; junction bases outside the gene matches: 3. Germline V lookup: CDR1 SGHTA, CDR2 FQGNSA. This CDR3 spans 15 amino acids. CDR3 residues: CASSPGTGAYNEQFF. For the CDR3, the DNA is TGTGCCAGCAGCCCGGGGACAGGGGCCTACAATGAGCAGTTCTTC.

The rearrangement links TRBV29-1 to TRBJ2-7; 8 nucleotides line up with TRBD1. V dropped 3 bases and J dropped 5; count of bases not matched to a gene: 9. CDR3 length: 14 amino acids. Per germline, CDR1 SQVTM and CDR2 ANQGSEA. CDR3 in DNA: TGCAGCGTTGACCTTTCAGGGGGCTTTAACGAGCAGTACTTC. Protein: CSVDLSGGFNEQYF.

The V call is TRBV20-1, the J call TRBJ2-3; TRBD1 is a possible D gene (5 bases). The CDR3 has 12 residues. The V gene's germline CDR1 is DFQATT and CDR2 SNEGSKA (reference sequence). Trimming shortened V by 3 bases and J by 3 bases, and 7 bases separated the two germline ends. CDR3 region: CSASKGTDTQYF. The CDR3 DNA reads TGCAGTGCTAGTAAGGGGACAGATACGCAGTATTTT.

The gene calls are TRBV6-2 or TRBV6-3 and TRBJ1-1, with D uncertain. Germline V gene data show CDR1 as MNHEY and CDR2 as SVGEGT. CDR3 length: 17 amino acids. V shed 0 bases and J shed 2 bases, with 16 bases lying between them. DNA of the CDR3: TGTGCCAGCAGTTACTCGAGTTCGCGTGGGGTTAACACTGAAGCTTTCTTT. This translates into CASSYSSSRGVNTEAFF.

The genes are TRBV14 and TRBJ2-7, with 12 bases identical to TRBD2. The V and J ends lost 0 bases and 7 bases, in that order; junction bases with no gene match: 4. Germline CDR1 SGHDN, CDR2 FVKESK. The CDR3 loop spans 15 amino acids. The CDR3 region is CASSQEASGRVEQYF. For the CDR3, the DNA is TGTGCCAGCAGCCAAGAAGCTAGCGGGAGGGTTGAGCAGTACTTC.

V and J are TRBV29-1 and TRBJ1-1; possible D gene TRBD1, 5 bases. V lost 6 bases to trimming and J lost 10 bases, with 15 bases between them. The CDR3 spans 11 residues. Germline values: CDR1 SQVTM, CDR2 ANQGSEA. CDR3 protein: CSVAAWDVAFF. The CDR3 nucleotides are TGCAGCGTGGCGGCCTGGGACGTAGCTTTCTTT.

The rearrangement uses TRBV4-2 and TRBJ2-6; TRBD2 agrees at 12 bases. This CDR3 region has 19 residues. The J segment lost 4 bases and the V segment lost 0 bases, leaving 7 bases of the junction unmatched. Germline CDR1 is LGHNA and CDR2 is YNFKEQ. The CDR3 DNA sequence: TGTGCCAGCAGCCAAGATCCGCTAGCGGGGGGGCTCGGGGCCAACGTCCTGACTTTC. This sequence encodes CASSQDPLAGGLGANVLTF.

The chain has TRBV7-9 and TRBJ2-1; D is perhaps TRBD2 (6 bases). Germline V gives CDR1 SEHNR, CDR2 FQNEAQ (reference sequence). CDR3 length equals 17 residues. The ends were cut back, 3 bases at V and 0 bases at J, with 15 bases in the middle. DNA of the CDR3: TGTGCCAGCAGCTTCGGGGTAGCGGTTAACTCCTACAATGAGCAGTTCTTC. Amino acids: CASSFGVAVNSYNEQFF.

The rearrangement links TRBV5-1 to TRBJ2-3; D remains unclear. Germline V gives CDR1 SGHRS, CDR2 YFSETQ. The CDR3 consists of 13 residues. Trimming cost V 4 bases and J 4 bases, with 10 bases left between them. The chain's CDR3 is CASSLLPADTQYF. The CDR3 nucleotides read TGCGCCAGCAGCCTCCTTCCGGCAGATACGCAGTATTTT.

The rearrangement uses TRBV27 and TRBJ2-1; 12 bases are a match to TRBD2. Germline trimming cut 3 bases from V and 0 bases from J; bases unmatched to any gene: 9. The CDR3 sequence is 19 residues long. Germline V lookup: CDR1 MNHEY, CDR2 SMNVEV (reference sequence). DNA of the CDR3: TGTGCCAGCAGTTTTCGGCTAGCGGGGGGGACTAGCTCCTACAATGAGCAGTTCTTC. Encoded protein: CASSFRLAGGTSSYNEQFF.

V usage is TRBV2 and J usage is TRBJ2-1; 7 bases line up with TRBD1. This CDR3 has 16 residues. Germline V gene lookup returns CDR1 SNHLY and CDR2 FYNNEI. V shed 7 bases, J shed 4 bases, and the junction held 13 bases outside the gene matches. The chain's CDR3 is CASNTLDRLLYNEQFF. CDR3 sequence (DNA): TGTGCCAGCAATACACTGGACAGGTTACTTTACAATGAGCAGTTCTTC.

V gene TRBV19 combines with J gene TRBJ2-7; 8 bases align to TRBD1. Germline V lookup: CDR1 LNHDA, CDR2 SQIVND (reference sequence). This CDR3 is built from 14 residues. The V segment lost 6 bases and the J segment 3 bases; nucleotides outside the gene matches: 7. The CDR3 is CASRQGVGYYEQYF. CDR3 nucleotide sequence: TGTGCCAGTAGACAGGGGGTTGGCTACTACGAGCAGTACTTC.

This chain links TRBV5-1 with TRBJ1-2; 8 bases agree with TRBD1. V trimming: 4 bases; J trimming: 4 bases; junction bases outside the gene matches: 9. Germline CDR1 is SGHRS and CDR2 is YFSETQ. The CDR3 is 15 residues long. The CDR3 sequence: CASSNPGGAAYGYTF. The CDR3 DNA reads as TGCGCCAGCAGCAATCCAGGGGGCGCAGCCTATGGCTACACCTTC.

The chain links TRBV7-8 to TRBJ2-3; 8 bases agree with TRBD2. The CDR3 is 18 amino acids. The germline gives CDR1 SGHVS, CDR2 FQNEAQ. V lost 0 bases, J lost 0 bases, and 8 bases stayed unmatched. The CDR3 DNA follows: TGTGCCAGCAGCTTAGCGGTCGGACTAGCCCTAAGCACAGATACGCAGTATTTT. The encoded protein is CASSLAVGLALSTDTQYF.

V and J are TRBV19 and TRBJ2-3; TRBD2 agrees at 16 bases. Germline V CDR1 and CDR2: LNHDA, SQIVND (reference sequence). The CDR3 extends over 16 amino acids. The V segment lost 7 bases and the J segment 10 bases; nucleotides outside the gene matches: 11. This CDR3 reads CASIGTSGGASPSQYF. The DNA of the CDR3 is TGTGCCAGTATCGGGACTAGCGGGGGGGCCAGTCCATCGCAGTATTTT.

The CDR3 spells CASSQEGLAGANVLTF. The DNA for the CDR3 is TGCGCCAGCAGCCAAGAAGGACTAGCTGGGGCCAACGTCCTGACTTTC. V is TRBV4-1 and J is TRBJ2-6, with TRBD2 matching over 7 bases. The CDR3 consists of 16 residues. The J segment lost 2 bases and the V segment lost 0 bases, leaving 1 base of the junction unmatched. Germline CDR1 is MGHRA and CDR2 is YSYEKL.

V is TRBV4-3 and J is TRBJ2-1; D is undetermined. Trimming removed 0 bases at V and 0 bases at J, with 9 bases between. The CDR3 has 16 amino acids. The V gene's germline CDR1 is LGHNA and CDR2 YSLEER. The CDR3 here is CASSQDAVSSYNEQFF. The CDR3 bases are TGCGCCAGCAGCCAAGATGCTGTTAGCTCCTACAATGAGCAGTTCTTC.

The rearrangement joins TRBV19 to TRBJ2-3; the match to TRBD1 covers 9 bases. This CDR3 has 15 residues. After removal of 2 bases from V and 3 bases from J, the junction contained 3 bases not matched to a gene. The germline gives CDR1 LNHDA, CDR2 SQIVND (reference sequence). CDR3 amino acids: CASSIWGTGTDTQYF. The CDR3 DNA reads TGTGCCAGTAGTATATGGGGGACAGGGACAGATACGCAGTATTTT.